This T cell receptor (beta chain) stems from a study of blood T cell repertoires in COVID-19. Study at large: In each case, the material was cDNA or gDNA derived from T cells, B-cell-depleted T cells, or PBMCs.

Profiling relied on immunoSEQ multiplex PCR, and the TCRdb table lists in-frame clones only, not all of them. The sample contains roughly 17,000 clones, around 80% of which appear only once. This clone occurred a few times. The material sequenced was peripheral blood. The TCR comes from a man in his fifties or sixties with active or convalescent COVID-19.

In DNA form, the CDR3 reads TGTGCCAGCAGCTTGCCGGGACAGGGGACCCGCGAGCAGTACTTC. Residues: CASSLPGQGTREQYF. The chain couples TRBV5-6 to TRBJ2-7, with 10 bases fitting TRBD1. The ends lost 1 base at V and 6 bases at J; junction bases unmatched: 7. The CDR3 consists of 15 residues. Germline V CDR1 and CDR2: SGHDT, YYEEEE. The variable domain in full, completed from reference TRBV5-6 and TRBJ2-7, reads DAGVTQSPTHLIKTRGQQVTLRCSPKSGHDTVSWYQQALGQGPQFIFQYYEEEERQRGNFPDRFSGHQFPNYSSELNVNALLLGDSALYLCASSLPGQGTREQYFGPGTRLTVT.